What follows is one T cell receptor beta chain and its context. This clonotype was seen at least ten times. Its antigen specificity is not known. No much larger clonotype is one base removed from it; base qualities were not supplied. The trim is 1 base for V and 7 bases for J, with a gap of 16 bases between the germline ends. The CDR3 goes from the cysteine to the phenylalanine over 15 residues. The DNA shown is the 45-base CDR3, in frame from base 1. This specimen belongs to a study of tumor-infiltrating lymphocytes in primary liver carcinoma (dated by TCRdb to 2016 to 2017). In the study overall: Of the five patients, three men and two women aged 30 to 69 years, four had hepatocellular carcinoma and one had combined HCC and intrahepatic cholangiocarcinoma. Repertoires from technical replicates were highly reproducible, with mean shared-clone rates about 0.86 and correlation coefficients above 0.95. Agilent mRNA microarray profiling was performed on the approximately 25 tumor region samples to relate TCRbeta repertoire diversity to the local molecular phenotype. A total of 35 specimens from 5 patients underwent TCRbeta repertoire sequencing, comprising about 25 tumor regions, 5 adjacent noncancerous liver tissues and 5 peripheral blood samples. Roughly 3.5 to 7.13 million productive TCRbeta reads were obtained per sample, and no significant difference in read depth was found between tissue types. Across five regions of each liver tumor, along with adjacent normal tissue and blood, the study brought together TCRbeta repertoire sequencing, expression microarrays and whole-exome sequencing. The five patients had tumors staged T1-T3 N0M0, with maximum diameters ranging from roughly 4.2 to 10 cm. What the work shows at the level of the full study, not this receptor alone: Repertoire overlap was found to be higher between tumor regions (mean roughly 36%) than between tumor-adjacent (about 17%) or tumor-blood (about 14%) pairs, consistent with antigen-driven expansion. The study included only four or five patients, and the authors note findings should be validated in a larger study. Only the TCR beta chain was sequenced, so true repertoire diversity is likely underestimated because unpaired alpha chains were not captured. Since the samples were bulk and unsorted, there was no way to compare CD4+ and CD8+ T cell repertoires. The top 250 clones accounted for a significantly greater share of the repertoire in tumors than in blood (p = 0.039). Only roughly 7-24% of top clones appeared in all five regions of a tumor, which suggests that tumor-infiltrating T cells are spatially heterogeneous.

Total RNA and DNA were co-extracted from around 18-30 mg of bulk tissue with the AllPrep DNA/RNA mini kit, without cell sorting. Roughly five patients with histopathologically diagnosed primary liver carcinoma underwent surgical resection in China between 2015 and 2016. At the time of sampling, the patients had chronic HBV infection and had not received any treatment. Each tumor was sampled at five spatially separated regions: the superior, inferior, left-lateral and right-lateral poles and the tumor centre. According to histology, viable tumor cells made up more than 75% of every tumor sample. Fresh tumor and adjacent tissue pieces were bisected; one half was stored in RNAlater at -80°C, the other sent for histology. A constant-region primer and ProtoScript II reverse transcriptase were used to reverse-transcribe TCRbeta-specific cDNA from roughly 0.5 ug total RNA. Construction of the TCRbeta libraries relied on three nested rounds of multiplex PCR, following a slightly modified ARM-PCR procedure. Each of the first two PCR rounds ran for about 9 cycles and used multiplex TRBV1-TRBV30 forward primers together with a Cbeta reverse primer. Sample barcodes and Illumina adapters were added in a final 25-cycle PCR using Deep VentR polymerase. Before sequencing, amplicons between 200 and 500 bp were purified from gel using a QIAquick gel extraction kit. An Illumina HiSeq 2500 was used to sequence the TCRbeta amplicons, generating 250-bp paired-end reads. Per the original workflow: Reads were quality-trimmed with Trimmomatic v0.33, and paired reads were merged with FLASH v1.2.11 to recover full CDR3 sequences. MiGEC v1.2.1b assigned V, D and J germline segments to the rearranged TCRbeta sequences. Clonotype statistics and Shannon-Wiener diversity indices were calculated with VDJtools v1.0.0. To cut down on sampling bias, every analysis after diversity analysis relied on just the 250 most abundant clonotypes from each sample. The raw public reads went through TCRdb reprocessing: fastp at Q25, MiXCR clone calling, in-frame beta chains kept. Entries that share a CDR3 protein sequence are merged under the most common genes and DNA. The V and J calls were not made by the authors but by TCRdb's processing. In this sample the table shows 100,000 or so distinct CDR3 sequences, about 67% of which occur a single time. The top ten clones comprise 9.5% to 15% of the sample.

This clonotype was sampled from a woman aged 55-75 years with primary liver carcinoma and hepatitis B virus infection. The receptor chain draws on TRBV12-3 or TRBV12-4 and TRBJ1-2; the D gene is unclear. The sequenced sample was liver tumor tissue from sampling region 2. The sample's cell subset or site label, decoded: tumor region T2, inferior pole. At the DNA level, the sequence is TGTGCCAGCAGTTTAGGTCCAGTGGAGGAGTTTGGCTACACCTTC. This yields the protein CASSLGPVEEFGYTF.